The sequence of this TCR beta chain was determined in a study of shared clonotypes between healthy human individuals. Study results and caveats: The diversity represented, both genetic and in exposure history, was limited by few donors.

V dropped 2 bases and J dropped 1 base, with 13 bases sitting between them. CDR3 length equals 16 residues. From germline, CDR1 is SGHDN and CDR2 FVKESK. A remark on this clone: Its specificity is not known.

Clones were read by immunoSEQ multiplex PCR, and TCRdb kept only the in-frame ones, dropping some. The sample comprises more than 1.2 million clones, approximately 98.5% of which are singletons, and 0.36% rests with the top ten. The source is a man between 25 and 39 years old in good health. Sequenced input: naive CD4+ T cells sorted from blood. Subset here: CD45RA+ positively selected. V is TRBV14 and J is TRBJ2-3; TRBD2 might be the D (6 bases). CDR3 sequence: CASSQIRGKGTDTQYF. DNA of the CDR3: TGTGCCAGCAGCCAAATTCGGGGGAAAGGCACAGATACGCAGTATTTT. Full variable domain (outside the CDR3, taken from reference TRBV14 and TRBJ2-3): EAGVTQFPSHSVIEKGQTVTLRCDPISGHDNLYWYRRVMGKEIKFLLHFVKESKQDESGMPNNRFLAERTGGTYSTLKVQPAELEDSGVYFCASSQIRGKGTDTQYFGPGTRLTVL.